These 20 T cell receptor beta chains share one sample of origin, sequenced in a study of shared clonotypes between healthy human individuals. This table comes from immunoSEQ multiplex PCR, and its TCRdb copy is limited to in-frame clones, with some not included. The sample holds 950,000 to 1,300,000 clones, 65% to 80% seen once. The sequencing input was memory CD4+ T cells sorted from blood. Subset: CD45RA-negative fraction. Receptors originate from a man between 18 and 29 years old in good health.

The chain employs TRBV28 and TRBJ2-4; no clear D gene. The germline V gene has CDR1 MDHEN and CDR2 SYDVKM. This CDR3 region has 15 residues. V gave up 10 bases and J gave up 0 bases, with 16 bases separating them. CDR3 nucleotides: TGTGCCACCGCCACAGAGGCTCTAGCCAAAAACATTCAGTACTTC. Protein sequence: CATATEALAKNIQYF.

J is TRBJ2-7 and V is TRBV7-2; 8 bases fit TRBD1. The CDR3 spans 18 residues. The germline CDR1 and CDR2 sequences are SGHTA and FQGNSA. V shed 2 bases and J 2 bases; nucleotides not matched to a gene: 14. The CDR3 nucleotides are TGTGCCAGCAGCTTATACCTCGCCGGGACAGGTCCCCCCTACGAGCAGTACTTC. Its protein product is CASSLYLAGTGPPYEQYF.

The chain joins TRBV7-2 to TRBJ2-5; TRBD2 matches 15 bases. The CDR3 is 17 amino acids. With V trimmed by 1 base and J by 5 bases, 5 bases remained unmatched. Germline V CDR1 and CDR2: SGHTA, FQGNSA. The CDR3 DNA sequence: TGTGCCAGCAGCTTAGGTGGCGGGACTAGCGGGAGGGAGACCCAGTACTTC. Its protein is CASSLGGGTSGRETQYF.

This chain joins TRBV19 and TRBJ2-1; 11 positions agree with TRBD2. Trimming at V came to 1 base and at J to 9 bases, leaving 14 bases not matched to a gene. CDR1 is LNHDA and CDR2 is SQIVND in the germline V gene (reference sequence). This CDR3 has 18 amino acids. This CDR3 is CASSIGRGLAGGGGEQFF. Here the CDR3 DNA reads TGTGCCAGTAGTATAGGCAGGGGGCTAGCGGGAGGAGGCGGTGAGCAGTTCTTC. Based on the CDR3 plus reference TRBV19 and TRBJ2-1, the full variable domain is DGGITQSPKYLFRKEGQNVTLSCEQNLNHDAMYWYRQDPGQGLRLIYYSQIVNDFQKGDIAEGYSVSREKKESFPLTVTSAQKNPTAFYLCASSIGRGLAGGGGEQFFGPGTRLTVL.

The chain couples TRBV28 to TRBJ1-4; no reliable D call. V was trimmed by 7 bases and J by 5 bases, leaving 17 bases between them. Per germline, CDR1 MDHEN and CDR2 SYDVKM. This CDR3 has 15 amino acids. CDR3 sequence (DNA): TGTGCCAGCACCAAAAGCCGTAGCCGAAATGAAAAACTGTTTTTT. Its protein product is CASTKSRSRNEKLFF.

This clone showed up just a few times. The rearrangement links TRBV19 to TRBJ1-3; 11 bases are shared with TRBD1. CDR1 and CDR2 (germline): LNHDA, SQIVND (reference sequence). J lost 0 bases, V lost 8 bases, and 24 bases had no gene match. This CDR3 comprises 22 residues. CDR3 sequence (DNA): TGTGCCAGTCCTGAAATAAAGGGACAGGGGGTACGTCAGTCTCTCTCTGGAAACACCATATATTTT. Translation gives CASPEIKGQGVRQSLSGNTIYF.

In nucleotides, the CDR3 is TGTGCTAGTGGCGACAGGTCCCCCTACAATGAGCAGTTCTTC. Its translation: CASGDRSPYNEQFF. V gene TRBV12-5 combines with J gene TRBJ2-1, with D perhaps TRBD1 (6 bases). The CDR3 sequence is 14 residues long. With 6 bases removed from V and 2 bases from J, the gap between germline ends came to 11 bases. Germline values: CDR1 LGHNT, CDR2 FRNRAP.

This clone came up many times. The chain couples TRBV13 to TRBJ2-3; D gene ambiguous. With 2 bases removed from V and 2 bases from J, the gap between germline ends came to 11 bases. Germline CDR1 reads PRHDT; CDR2 reads FYEKMQ (reference sequence). This CDR3 contains 15 residues. The CDR3 region is CASSLNSRSTDTQYF. The CDR3 coding sequence is TGTGCCAGCAGCTTAAATTCCCGGTCCACAGATACGCAGTATTTT.

The genes are TRBV27 and TRBJ2-1, with TRBD2 matching over 8 bases. This CDR3 spans 15 amino acids. The trim removed 1 base at V and 4 bases at J, leaving 3 bases unmatched. The germline gives CDR1 MNHEY, CDR2 SMNVEV (reference sequence). The CDR3 DNA follows: TGTGCCAGCAGTTTATGGGCGGGAGGTTACAATGAGCAGTTCTTC. Its protein product is CASSLWAGGYNEQFF.

This rearrangement joins TRBV6-1 to TRBJ2-6, with a weak D call TRBD1 (6 bases). Trimming removed 4 bases at V and 0 bases at J, with 16 bases between. The CDR3 loop spans 18 amino acids. From germline, CDR1 is MNHNS and CDR2 SASEGT. The CDR3 reads CASSASDRRGSGANVLTF. In nucleotides, the CDR3 is TGTGCCAGCAGTGCCAGCGACAGGAGAGGCTCTGGGGCCAACGTCCTGACTTTC.

This chain uses TRBV7-2 with TRBJ2-7; the D is unclear. Between the trimmed V and J ends, which lost 5 bases and 3 bases, there was a span of 5 bases. The CDR3 loop spans 11 amino acids. Germline-derived CDR1 and CDR2 are SGHTA and FQGNSA. The CDR3 nucleotides are TGTGCCAGCAGCAACCACTACGAGCAGTACTTC. Its translation: CASSNHYEQYF.

The V gene is TRBV27, the J gene TRBJ1-4; the D gene is possibly TRBD1 (6 bases). Trimming pared 5 bases from V and 0 bases from J, leaving 22 bases between. The germline gives CDR1 MNHEY, CDR2 SMNVEV (reference sequence). This CDR3 spans 19 amino acids. The CDR3 bases are TGTGCCAGCAGTCCAAAGGGGGTCTCAAACAGCGCAACTAATGAAAAACTGTTTTTT. Amino acids: CASSPKGVSNSATNEKLFF.

V and J are TRBV4-3 and TRBJ2-1, with D maybe TRBD2 (5 bases). V lost 1 base and J lost 2, with 15 bases in between. Per the germline V gene, CDR1 is LGHNA and CDR2 is YSLEER. The CDR3 runs 17 residues. CDR3 sequence reads: CASSQVPLSGTYNEQFF. DNA of the CDR3: TGCGCCAGCAGCCAAGTTCCCCTCTCCGGGACCTACAATGAGCAGTTCTTC.

The CDR3 sequence: CASSEHPVYGYTF. The CDR3 DNA reads TGTGCCAGCAGTGAGCATCCGGTGTATGGCTACACCTTC. This chain links TRBV25-1 with TRBJ1-2; D unclear. Germline V CDR1 and CDR2: MGHDK, SYGVNS. This CDR3 has 13 residues. Trimming removed 3 bases at V and 5 bases at J, with 10 bases between.

The chain joins TRBV6-4 to TRBJ1-6; D is undetermined. The CDR3 covers 14 residues. CDR1 and CDR2 from the germline V gene are MRHNA and SNTAGT. Trimming pared 8 bases from V and 8 bases from J, leaving 16 bases between. The CDR3 DNA reads as TGTGCCAGCTCGGTCGGGTTAATGGATTCACCCCTCCACTTT. Its protein product is CASSVGLMDSPLHF.

The CDR3 DNA sequence: TGTGCCACCACTTACGGACAGGGGTATGGAGGCTACACCTTC. Its protein product is CATTYGQGYGGYTF. The chain joins TRBV19 to TRBJ1-2, with 9 bases lining up with TRBD1. CDR3 size: 14 residues. Germline V lookup: CDR1 LNHDA, CDR2 SQIVND (reference sequence). The trim removed 10 bases at V and 8 bases at J, leaving 14 bases unmatched.

This clone was recorded only once. The chain couples TRBV5-1 to TRBJ1-3, with 8 bases that match TRBD1. V gave up 0 bases and J gave up 0 bases; unmatched junction bases: 2. The germline V gene has CDR1 SGHRS and CDR2 YFSETQ. The CDR3 length is 16 residues. CDR3 in amino acids: CASSLATGGSGNTIYF. CDR3 coding DNA: TGCGCCAGCAGCTTGGCCACAGGGGGCTCTGGAAACACCATATATTTT.

The rearrangement uses TRBV27 and TRBJ2-1; 9 nucleotides match TRBD1. This CDR3 is 15 amino acids long. Trimming at V came to 6 bases and at J to 1 base, leaving 4 bases not matched to a gene. Germline loops: CDR1 MNHEY, CDR2 SMNVEV (reference sequence). The CDR3 region has the DNA TGTGCCAGCAGAGGAGGGACAGGGTCCTACAATGAGCAGTTCTTC. Translation gives CASRGGTGSYNEQFF.

The CDR3 protein is CASSLGPDRNQPQHF. The CDR3 DNA reads as TGTGCCAGCAGCTTGGGTCCGGACCGCAATCAGCCCCAGCATTTT. The chain links TRBV6-1 to TRBJ1-5; D uncertain. The CDR3 length is 15 residues. From germline, CDR1 is MNHNS and CDR2 SASEGT. Trimming left V 6 bases short and J 2 bases short, with 14 bases between.

The V and J genes are TRBV5-1 and TRBJ2-2; possible D gene TRBD2, 6 bases. Per germline, CDR1 SGHRS and CDR2 YFSETQ. This CDR3 has 13 amino acids. With 3 bases removed from V and 7 bases from J, the gap between germline ends came to 10 bases. The CDR3 is CASSSEGHGELFF. The DNA for the CDR3 is TGCGCCAGCAGCTCGGAGGGGCACGGGGAGCTGTTTTTT.